These T cell receptor beta chains were read from a single sample in a study of blood T cell repertoires in COVID-19. Clones were sequenced by immunoSEQ multiplex PCR, and TCRdb holds only the in-frame ones, with some missing. The sample carries more than 200,000 clones, 85% to 90% recorded once. The sample taken for sequencing was peripheral blood. These receptors came from a man older than 75 with acute or convalescent COVID-19. Both conserved end residues are part of each CDR3. A D gene is named only where the DNA matches it firmly. A row's size may be missing; if present it is once, few, many or a size class.

j_gene,abundance,d_gene,v_gene,CDR3aa,CDR3nt
TRBJ2-5,NA,TRBD1,TRBV5-1,CASSLVGGIGGGETQYF,TGCGCCAGCAGCTTGGTTGGGGGTATAGGGGGCGGAGAGACCCAGTACTTC
TRBJ2-1,once,NA,TRBV28,CATTPPTGENYNEQFF,TGTGCCACCACCCCACCCACGGGAGAGAACTACAATGAGCAGTTCTTC
TRBJ1-1,NA,NA,TRBV6-5,CASSSRGTEAFF,TGTGCCAGCAGTTCCCGGGGCACTGAAGCTTTCTTT
TRBJ2-2,NA,NA,TRBV6-5,CASSPAAGELFF,TGTGCCAGCAGCCCCGCAGCCGGGGAGCTGTTTTTT
TRBJ1-1,NA,NA,TRBV5-1,CASSLGTTKGTEAFF,TGCGCCAGCAGCTTGGGGACAACAAAAGGCACTGAAGCTTTCTTT
TRBJ2-5,once,NA,TRBV18,CASSPTVPQETQYF,TGTGCCAGCTCACCGACAGTCCCTCAAGAGACCCAGTACTTC
TRBJ2-5,NA,TRBD2,TRBV18,CASSPQRGRETQYF,TGTGCCAGCTCCCCACAGCGGGGGAGAGAGACCCAGTACTTC
TRBJ1-4,NA,NA,TRBV7-2,CASSSQGGSEKLFF,TGTGCCAGCAGCTCACAGGGTGGGAGTGAAAAACTGTTTTTT
TRBJ2-7,NA,TRBD1,TRBV7-2,CASSLGGQGAGEQYF,TGTGCCAGCAGCTTAGGGGGGCAGGGGGCAGGGGAGCAGTACTTC
TRBJ2-5,NA,TRBD1,TRBV11-2,CASSLGTGGMETQYF,TGTGCCAGCAGCCTCGGGACAGGGGGCATGGAGACCCAGTACTTC
TRBJ1-1,NA,TRBD1,TRBV28,CASSLVGQGLTGAEAFF,TGTGCCAGCAGTTTAGTAGGACAGGGACTCACAGGGGCTGAAGCTTTCTTT
TRBJ1-1,NA,NA,TRBV2,CASSEMRSGNTEAFF,TGTGCCAGCAGTGAAATGAGGTCGGGGAACACTGAAGCTTTCTTT
TRBJ2-1,NA,NA,TRBV2,CASSDGSNEQFF,TGTGCCAGCAGTGATGGCAGCAATGAGCAGTTCTTC
TRBJ2-1,NA,TRBD2,TRBV4-1,CASSQDGLAGGSLPFNEQFF,TGCGCCAGCAGCCAAGATGGACTAGCGGGGGGTTCTCTCCCTTTCAATGAGCAGTTCTTC
TRBJ2-7,NA,NA,TRBV19,CASSSGSPYEQYF,TGTGCCAGTAGTAGCGGCAGTCCCTACGAGCAGTACTTC
TRBJ1-5,NA,TRBD1,TRBV7-2,CASSQGALGQPQHF,TGTGCCAGCAGCCAGGGGGCGTTGGGTCAGCCCCAGCATTTT
TRBJ2-5,NA,NA,TRBV5-6,CASSLGFSGETQYF,TGTGCCAGCAGCTTGGGGTTCAGCGGAGAGACCCAGTACTTC
TRBJ1-1,NA,NA,TRBV5-1,CASSLFDRGTEAFF,TGCGCCAGCAGCTTATTCGACCGAGGCACTGAAGCTTTCTTT
TRBJ1-5,NA,NA,TRBV28,CASSQYSSGNQPQHF,TGTGCCAGCAGTCAGTACAGTTCTGGCAATCAGCCCCAGCATTTT
TRBJ2-2,NA,TRBD1,TRBV5-1,CASSYYRGTGELFF,TGCGCCAGCAGCTATTACAGGGGGACCGGGGAGCTGTTTTTT
TRBJ1-6,NA,NA,TRBV11-2,CASSLDRQGTSYNSPLHF,TGTGCCAGCAGCTTAGATCGGCAGGGAACCTCCTATAATTCACCCCTCCACTTT
TRBJ2-1,few,TRBD2,TRBV19,CASSAGLAGPEQFF,TGTGCCAGTAGTGCGGGACTAGCGGGACCTGAGCAGTTCTTC
TRBJ2-4,NA,TRBD2,TRBV27,CASSLSATGGFSPPYF,TGTGCCAGCAGTTTATCGGCTACGGGAGGGTTCTCCCCGCCGTACTTC
TRBJ2-7,NA,TRBD1,TRBV2,CASSKDRGANF,TGTGCCAGCAGTAAGGACAGGGGCGCCAACTTC
TRBJ1-6,NA,TRBD1,TRBV10-3,CAISGLPPGQGSGNSPLHF,TGTGCCATCAGTGGGCTGCCACCGGGACAGGGGAGTGGTAATTCACCCCTCCACTTT
TRBJ2-3,NA,TRBD2,TRBV9,CASSVVSGSSDTQYF,TGTGCCAGCAGCGTAGTTAGCGGGAGTTCAGATACGCAGTATTTT
TRBJ2-6,NA,TRBD2,TRBV10-1,CASSDGGAGANVLTF,TGCGCCAGCAGTGATGGGGGGGCTGGGGCCAACGTCCTGACTTTC
TRBJ2-1,NA,TRBD2,TRBV5-5,CASSLGLAGRNEQFF,TGTGCCAGCAGCTTGGGGCTAGCGGGGAGGAATGAGCAGTTCTTC
TRBJ2-1,few,TRBD2,TRBV7-3,CASSKVVPGGLEDEQFF,TGTGCCAGCAGCAAAGTTGTACCGGGAGGGCTGGAAGATGAGCAGTTCTTC
TRBJ1-5,NA,NA,TRBV2,CASTPESMGASQPQHF,TGTGCCAGCACCCCAGAAAGTATGGGGGCTAGTCAGCCCCAGCATTTT
TRBJ2-7,NA,NA,TRBV11-2,CASSLGDSYEQYF,TGTGCCAGCAGCTTAGGAGACAGCTACGAGCAGTACTTC
TRBJ1-3,NA,NA,TRBV29-1,CSVEVGRASGNTIYF,TGCAGCGTTGAAGTTGGCAGGGCTTCTGGAAACACCATATATTTT
TRBJ2-3,NA,TRBD2,TRBV24-1,CATSALAGDADTQYF,TGTGCCACCAGTGCCTTAGCGGGAGATGCAGATACGCAGTATTTT
TRBJ2-1,NA,NA,TRBV7-2,CASSQQLANEQFF,TGTGCCAGCAGCCAACAACTAGCCAATGAGCAGTTCTTC
TRBJ2-3,NA,TRBD2,TRBV24-1,CATSDPSGRSDTQYF,TGTGCCACCAGTGACCCTAGCGGGAGGTCAGATACGCAGTATTTT
TRBJ2-5,NA,TRBD2,TRBV5-5,CASSLRGLAGTPTGAQYF,TGTGCCAGCAGCTTGCGTGGGCTAGCGGGGACTCCCACGGGGGCCCAGTACTTC
TRBJ1-5,once,NA,TRBV7-9,CASSLSAGDRHQHF,TGTGCCAGCAGCTTATCGGCAGGGGATCGACACCAGCATTTT
TRBJ1-2,NA,TRBD1,TRBV27,CASSLRTGGFFHYGYTF,TGTGCCAGCAGTCTACGGACAGGGGGCTTTTTTCACTATGGCTACACCTTC
TRBJ1-2,few,NA,TRBV5-4,CASSLVGGAYGYTF,TGTGCCAGCAGCTTGGTAGGAGGGGCCTATGGCTACACCTTC
TRBJ1-1,NA,NA,TRBV6-4,CASTNREGTEAFF,TGTGCCAGCACGAACAGGGAAGGCACTGAAGCTTTCTTT
TRBJ1-5,NA,NA,TRBV28,CASTDQGNGQPQHF,TGTGCCAGCACCGACCAGGGTAACGGCCAGCCCCAGCATTTT
TRBJ1-4,once,NA,TRBV19,CASTLVHSTNEKLFF,TGTGCCAGTACCCTGGTCCACTCAACTAATGAAAAACTGTTTTTT